This is a list of T cell receptor beta chains from one sample in a study of T cells in Graves' hyperthyroidism and ophthalmopathy. Using its own MiXCR run on the multiplex PCR reads, TCRdb lists one record per CDR3 protein. The profile shows 450,000 to 600,000 distinct CDR3 sequences, roughly 15% of them singletons. Sequenced input: blood. These receptor sequences come from a middle-aged woman with Graves' hyperthyroidism. Both conserved end residues are part of each CDR3. Each record gives: clone size, J gene, D gene, V gene, CDR3 protein, CDR3 DNA. A D gene is named only where the DNA matches it firmly. Expanded clones get a size class; other rows say once, few or many, or leave the size out.

>NA|TRBJ1-5|NA|TRBV4-1
CASSQDPAVEWPQHF
TGCGCCAGCAGCCAAGATCCGGCGGTGGAGTGGCCCCAGCATTTT
>NA|TRBJ2-1|TRBD2|TRBV27
CASSLPTSGTDEQFF
TGTGCCAGCAGTTTGCCGACTAGCGGGACCGATGAGCAGTTCTTC
>many|TRBJ2-5|NA|TRBV12-3/TRBV12-4
CASSLAGVGETQYF
TGTGCCAGCAGTTTAGCGGGAGTGGGGGAGACCCAGTACTTC
>many|TRBJ2-1|NA|TRBV3-1
CASGGFSYNEQFF
TGTGCCAGCGGCGGATTCTCCTACAATGAGCAGTTCTTC
>many|TRBJ1-1|NA|TRBV7-2
CASSLALGREAFF
TGTGCCAGCAGCTTAGCGCTCGGACGTGAAGCTTTCTTT
>many|TRBJ2-1|TRBD1|TRBV11-3
CASSLDMIGQGSNEQFF
TGTGCCAGCAGCTTAGACATGATTGGACAGGGTAGCAATGAGCAGTTCTTC
>NA|TRBJ1-3|NA|TRBV19
CASIPSRQSGNTIYF
TGTGCCAGTATCCCCTCGCGGCAATCGGGAAACACCATATATTTT
>many|TRBJ1-2|TRBD1|TRBV7-9
CASSHTGGYGYTF
TGTGCCAGCAGCCATACAGGGGGCTATGGCTACACCTTC
>many|TRBJ2-2|TRBD1|TRBV6-1
CASKIDGTGLNTGELFF
TGTGCCAGCAAGATCGACGGGACAGGGCTCAACACCGGGGAGCTGTTTTTT
>many|TRBJ2-7|NA|TRBV15
CATSRGPITLSSYEQYF
TGTGCCACCAGCAGAGGCCCTATAACTTTGAGCTCCTACGAGCAGTACTTC
>many|TRBJ2-3|TRBD2|TRBV5-1
CASSSSAGLAGGPDTQYF
TGCGCCAGCAGCTCCTCGGCGGGACTAGCGGGAGGACCAGATACGCAGTATTTT
>NA|TRBJ2-2|TRBD2|TRBV7-9
CASSFPGLAGGEVNTGELFF
TGTGCCAGCAGCTTCCCGGGACTAGCGGGAGGAGAAGTGAACACCGGGGAGCTGTTTTTT
>many|TRBJ2-5|NA|TRBV11-2
CASSSPRRAFQETQYF
TGTGCCAGCAGCTCCCCGCGAAGAGCTTTCCAAGAGACCCAGTACTTC
>once|TRBJ2-7|NA|TRBV10-2
CASSESIPGAYEQYF
TGCGCCAGCAGTGAGTCGATACCAGGGGCCTACGAGCAGTACTTC